Shown below are 22 T cell receptor beta chains from a single sample sequenced in a study of cytomegalovirus exposure and HLA in healthy donors. With 60 Vbeta and 13 Jbeta primers, the PCR was carried out. Assay used: immunoSEQ multiplex PCR; TCRdb lists only in-frame clones, some missing. The table has some 95,000 clones, just over 65% seen once. The sample taken for sequencing was PBMCs. The receptors here all came from a man aged 25-45 years in good health and CMV-seronegative.

This clone appeared a few times. V usage is TRBV7-6 and J usage is TRBJ2-1; 10 bases are shared with TRBD2. Germline-derived CDR1 and CDR2 are SGHVS and FNYEAQ. V dropped 5 bases and J dropped 7; count of bases not matched to a gene: 8. CDR3 size: 15 residues. In nucleotides, the CDR3 is TGTGCCAGCAGCCGATCTAGCGGGGGAGCGAATGAGCAGTTCTTC. Translation: CASSRSSGGANEQFF.

The chain recombines TRBV7-2 with TRBJ2-5; 7 bases align to TRBD1. Germline V gene lookup returns CDR1 SGHTA and CDR2 FQGNSA. V gave up 4 bases and J gave up 0 bases; unmatched junction bases: 11. This CDR3 is 17 amino acids long. The CDR3 DNA is TGTGCCAGCAGCTATGGACCCCATGACAGGGACCAAGAGACCCAGTACTTC. It codes for CASSYGPHDRDQETQYF.

The rearrangement uses TRBV9 and TRBJ2-7; TRBD1 matches at 8 bases. V shed 4 bases, J shed 3 bases, and the junction held 6 bases outside the gene matches. The CDR3 is made up of 14 amino acids. Germline values: CDR1 SGDLS, CDR2 YYNGEE. DNA of the CDR3: TGTGCCAGCAGCTCCATACAGGGGGGCTACGAGCAGTACTTC. It codes for CASSSIQGGYEQYF.

CDR3 loop: CASSLDRVAHTEAFF. Written as DNA, the CDR3 is TGTGCCAGCAGCTTGGACAGGGTGGCTCACACTGAAGCTTTCTTT. The V gene is TRBV7-2, the J gene TRBJ1-1, with 8 bases matching TRBD1. The germline gives CDR1 SGHTA, CDR2 FQGNSA. With V trimmed by 3 bases and J by 3 bases, 6 bases remained unmatched. The CDR3 sequence is 15 residues long. The full variable domain, in which reference TRBV7-2 and TRBJ1-1 provide the parts outside the CDR3, is GAGVSQSPSNKVTEKGKDVELRCDPISGHTALYWYRQSLGQGLEFLIYFQGNSAPDKSGLPSDRFSAERTGGSVSTLTIQRTQQEDSAVYLCASSLDRVAHTEAFFGQGTRLTVV.

This clone was seen more than once but under ten times. This chain connects TRBV19 to TRBJ1-1; the match to TRBD1 covers 10 bases. The CDR3 is made up of 16 amino acids. Looked up from germline, CDR1 is LNHDA and CDR2 is SQIVND (reference sequence). Unmatched junction bases numbered 7, after V lost 3 bases and J lost 3 bases. CDR3 in DNA: TGTGCCAGTAGTATGAACCCAGGACAGGGGGACACTGAAGCTTTCTTT. Protein sequence: CASSMNPGQGDTEAFF.

The chain has TRBV9 and TRBJ1-1; no clear D. V was clipped by 1 base and J by 6 bases, with 16 bases between them. The CDR3 has 15 residues. Germline V CDR1 and CDR2: SGDLS, YYNGEE. CDR3 in amino acids: CASSVTDGRFAEAFF. The CDR3 nucleotides are TGTGCCAGCAGCGTAACAGACGGCCGCTTCGCTGAAGCTTTCTTT.

This clone was detected only once. The chain is built from TRBV18 and TRBJ1-5, with 8 positions matching TRBD1. Germline CDR1 and CDR2: KGHSH and LQKENI. With 8 bases clipped from V and 3 bases from J, the junction kept 6 bases outside the gene matches. The CDR3 contains 14 residues. CDR3 coding DNA: TGTGCCAGCGCGGACAGGGCACTCAATCAGCCCCAGCATTTT. Residues: CASADRALNQPQHF.

This chain uses TRBV5-1 with TRBJ2-5; 12 bases fit TRBD2. After removal of 0 bases from V and 4 bases from J, the junction contained 10 bases not matched to a gene. Germline CDR1 reads SGHRS; CDR2 reads YFSETQ. The CDR3 length is 18 residues. CDR3 sequence reads: CASSLERLAGGPGETQYF. In DNA form, the CDR3 reads TGCGCCAGCAGCTTGGAAAGGCTAGCGGGAGGGCCTGGAGAGACCCAGTACTTC. Full variable domain (missing parts from reference TRBV5-1 and TRBJ2-5): KAGVTQTPRYLIKTRGQQVTLSCSPISGHRSVSWYQQTPGQGLQFLFEYFSETQRNKGNFPGRFSGRQFSNSRSEMNVSTLELGDSALYLCASSLERLAGGPGETQYFGPGTRLLVL.

CDR3 sequence reads: CASRAGSAPLHF. The CDR3 nucleotides are TGTGCCAGCAGAGCAGGGTCGGCACCCCTCCACTTT. The chain employs TRBV27 and TRBJ1-6; D may be TRBD1 (5 bases). Looked up from germline, CDR1 is MNHEY and CDR2 is SMNVEV (reference sequence). V gave up 6 bases and J gave up 11 bases, with 11 bases separating them. The CDR3 length is 12 residues.

The V call is TRBV4-3, the J call TRBJ2-7; TRBD1 is a possible D gene (6 bases). CDR3 length: 14 residues. V was clipped by 2 bases and J by 2 bases, with 10 bases between them. The germline gives CDR1 LGHNA, CDR2 YSLEER. The CDR3 here is CASSQQAGAYEQYF. As DNA, the CDR3 is TGCGCCAGCAGCCAACAGGCAGGGGCCTACGAGCAGTACTTC.

This rearrangement joins TRBV7-9 to TRBJ1-2; D is ambiguous. The CDR3 consists of 13 residues. Looked up from germline, CDR1 is SEHNR and CDR2 is FQNEAQ (reference sequence). V lost 5 bases to trimming and J lost 6 bases, with 13 bases between them. As DNA, the CDR3 is TGTGCCAGCAGCCGCCCCGGGGAGGATGGCTACACCTTC. It translates to CASSRPGEDGYTF.

The chain couples TRBV6-6 to TRBJ2-6; D gene unclear. The ends were cut back, 0 bases at V and 3 bases at J, with 3 bases in the middle. The CDR3 is 14 residues long. The germline gives CDR1 MNHNY, CDR2 SVGAGI (reference sequence). The CDR3 sequence is CASSYSGGANVLTF. The CDR3 nucleotides are TGTGCCAGCAGTTACTCCGGTGGGGCCAACGTCCTGACTTTC.

This chain links TRBV30 with TRBJ2-3, with TRBD1 matching 10 bases. Trimming cost V 4 bases and J 3 bases; bases outside gene matches: 4. The germline CDR1 and CDR2 sequences are GTSNPN and SVGIG (reference sequence). The CDR3 consists of 14 residues. CDR3 DNA: TGTGCCTGGACTGACAGGGGGCGAACAGATACGCAGTATTTT. It yields the protein CAWTDRGRTDTQYF.

The chain uses TRBV12-1 and TRBJ2-7; whether TRBD2, the table's D call, matches the DNA was not checked. TRBV12-1 is marked as a pseudogene. CDR3 length equals 18 residues. CDR3 sequence reads: CASSFVLAGGPLTYEQYF. CDR3 nucleotide sequence: TGTGCCAGCAGCTTTGTTCTAGCGGGAGGCCCCCTTACCTACGAGCAGTACTTC.

This clone showed up just a few times. This chain uses TRBV5-1 with TRBJ2-1; the match to TRBD2 covers 8 bases. The CDR3 is 15 amino acids. Germline CDR1 is SGHRS and CDR2 is YFSETQ. With 5 bases clipped from V and 2 bases from J, the junction kept 6 bases outside the gene matches. CDR3 amino acids: CASSVSGETYNEQFF. In nucleotides, the CDR3 is TGCGCCAGCAGTGTTAGCGGGGAAACCTACAATGAGCAGTTCTTC.

The rearrangement uses TRBV28 and TRBJ1-2, with unresolved D. Trimming cost V 6 bases and J 3 bases, with 26 bases left between them. CDR1 and CDR2 (germline): MDHEN, SYDVKM. There are 18 residues in the CDR3. CDR3 amino acids: CASSSFAQVLDLDYGYTF. The CDR3 DNA sequence: TGTGCCAGCAGCTCATTCGCCCAGGTACTGGATTTGGACTATGGCTACACCTTC.

The gene calls are TRBV19 and TRBJ1-2; TRBD1 matches at 7 bases. Germline V CDR1 and CDR2: LNHDA, SQIVND (reference sequence). The junction had 6 bases not matched to a gene; V was cut back by 4 bases and J by 4 bases. The CDR3 runs 14 residues. As DNA, the CDR3 is TGTGCCAGTAGTAACCCCGGGACAGTCTATGGCTACACCTTC. Amino acids: CASSNPGTVYGYTF.

The V gene is TRBV28, the J gene TRBJ2-7; 14 bases align to TRBD2. The CDR3 length is 15 residues. Germline V gives CDR1 MDHEN, CDR2 SYDVKM. V lost 6 bases and J lost 5; bases outside the gene matches: 6. DNA of the CDR3: TGTGCCAGCAGCCCTGGGACTAGCGGGAGAGACGAGCAGTACTTC. Its protein is CASSPGTSGRDEQYF. The variable domain in full, with the rest retrieved from reference TRBV28 and TRBJ2-7, is DVKVTQSSRYLVKRTGEKVFLECVQDMDHENMFWYRQDPGLGLRLIYFSYDVKMKEKGDIPEGYSVSREKKERFSLILESASTNQTSMYLCASSPGTSGRDEQYFGPGTRLTVT.

This sequence joins TRBV7-9 and TRBJ1-1; D is possibly TRBD1 (5 bases). The germline gives CDR1 SEHNR, CDR2 FQNEAQ (reference sequence). Trimming took off 1 base at V and 1 base at J, with 10 bases between the two ends. This CDR3 is built from 15 residues. As DNA, the CDR3 is TGTGCCAGCAGCTTAGAAGCGGGGGGGAACACTGAAGCTTTCTTT. Translation: CASSLEAGGNTEAFF.

The V and J genes are TRBV27 and TRBJ2-1, with a weak D call TRBD2 (6 bases). The CDR3 has 17 residues. V was shortened by 4 bases and J by 2 bases, with 18 bases between the two germline ends. CDR1 and CDR2 (germline): MNHEY, SMNVEV (reference sequence). CDR3 residues: CASSSRTTGLTYNEQFF. The CDR3 nucleotides are TGTGCCAGCAGTTCACGGACGACGGGACTGACCTACAATGAGCAGTTCTTC.

The CDR3 nucleotides read TGTGCCAGTACCTCGGGACAGGGAAATTCCTACGAGCAGTACTTC. It codes for CASTSGQGNSYEQYF. J is TRBJ2-7 and V is TRBV19; 9 bases are shared with TRBD1. Trimming removed 7 bases from V and 1 base from J; junction bases left unmatched: 8. Germline-derived CDR1 and CDR2 are LNHDA and SQIVND (reference sequence). This CDR3 spans 15 amino acids.

The chain carries TRBV5-1 and TRBJ2-7; 9 bases fit TRBD1. From germline, CDR1 is SGHRS and CDR2 YFSETQ. The CDR3 has 15 residues. V shed 3 bases, J shed 6 bases, and the junction held 10 bases outside the gene matches. The CDR3 loop is CASSWRTGERGEQYF. The CDR3 bases are TGCGCCAGCAGCTGGCGGACAGGGGAGAGGGGCGAGCAGTACTTC.